Shown below are 28 T cell receptor beta chains from a single sample sequenced in a study of cytomegalovirus exposure and HLA in healthy donors (dated by TCRdb to between 2016 and 2019). The library relied on the immunoSEQ multiplex PCR assay. The multiplex PCR relied on a mix of 60 forward primers for TCR Vbeta segments and 13 reverse primers for TCR Jbeta segments. TCRdb obtained this table from immuneACCESS and retained in-frame rearrangements with V and J assigned. These tables miss some clones; where compared with another copy, unresolved V genes account for less than half of the shortfall, and the remainder is unexplained. This sample has around 200,000 clones in its table, and roughly four fifths of those were observed once. Jointly, the top ten make up less than 4% of the sample. The sequencing sample was made of PBMCs. Receptor source: a woman aged 30 to 39 in good health and CMV-seropositive.

V gene TRBV15 combines with J gene TRBJ1-4, with D hard to call. The CDR3 covers 16 residues. V was shortened by 3 bases and J by 0 bases, with 11 bases between the two germline ends. CDR1 and CDR2 (germline): LNHNV, YYDKDF (reference sequence). The CDR3, as DNA: TGTGCCACCAGCAGGGAGAAGTTTGCAACTAATGAAAAACTGTTTTTT. Its translation: CATSREKFATNEKLFF.

This clone was counted between two and nine times. In the same sample, other DNA sequences code for this CDR3. V gene TRBV15 combines with J gene TRBJ2-7; 9 bases are shared with TRBD2. The germline V gene has CDR1 LNHNV and CDR2 YYDKDF (reference sequence). This CDR3 comprises 15 residues. Losses at the gene ends were 1 base for V and 5 bases for J; bases not matched to a gene: 6. Here the CDR3 reads CATSRGSGSGNEQYF. CDR3 sequence (DNA): TGTGCCACCAGCAGAGGTAGCGGGAGTGGCAACGAGCAGTACTTC.

The chain uses TRBV2 and TRBJ2-1; TRBD1 might be the D (5 bases). The germline V gene encodes CDR1 SNHLY and CDR2 FYNNEI. The CDR3 totals 15 residues. V was cut by 8 bases and J by 6 bases, with 20 bases left in between. DNA of the CDR3: TGTGCCAGCGCCGTTTTACACGGAACAGGCAATGAGCAGTTCTTC. Its protein product is CASAVLHGTGNEQFF.

For this clone: Within the sample, other DNA sequences also encode this same CDR3. The chain links TRBV6-5 to TRBJ2-7; D might be TRBD2 (5 bases). Germline-derived CDR1 and CDR2 are MNHEY and SVGAGI. There are 13 residues in the CDR3. The ends were cut back, 2 bases at V and 0 bases at J, with 5 bases in the middle. The CDR3 loop is CASSYSGSYEQYF. CDR3 coding DNA: TGTGCCAGCAGTTACAGCGGCTCCTACGAGCAGTACTTC.

This clone has just a few counts. The rearrangement joins TRBV9 to TRBJ2-3; 13 bases are shared with TRBD2. J gave up 0 bases and V 4 bases, and 5 bases lay outside the gene matches. The CDR3 extends over 17 amino acids. CDR1 and CDR2 from the germline V gene are SGDLS and YYNGEE. In DNA form, the CDR3 reads TGTGCCAGCAGCCCCCGGACTAGCGGGGGCAGCACAGATACGCAGTATTTT. This codes for CASSPRTSGGSTDTQYF.

This clone was seen a handful of times. The DNA of the CDR3 is TGTGCCAGCAGTATAATCGACAGGGGTAGGGTGAACACTGAAGCTTTCTTT. Protein: CASSIIDRGRVNTEAFF. This rearrangement joins TRBV21-1 to TRBJ1-1; the D call in the table, TRBD1, was not verified against the DNA. TRBV21-1 is noted as a pseudogene. This CDR3 region has 17 residues.

The table lists this clone with a count of one. The gene calls are TRBV7-5 and TRBJ2-2; TRBD1 is taken as the D call from the table, unchecked against the DNA. TRBV7-5 is shown as a pseudogene. The CDR3 contains 12 residues. The CDR3 reads CARSQGTEELFF. CDR3 nucleotide sequence: TGTGCCAGAAGCCAGGGGACCGAGGAGCTGTTTTTT.

The V and J genes are TRBV5-1 and TRBJ2-5, with D uncertain. The CDR3 runs to 15 residues. The germline V gene encodes CDR1 SGHRS and CDR2 YFSETQ. Trimming cost V 5 bases and J 1 base, with 15 bases left between them. The CDR3 here is CASRVQPAIQETQYF. The CDR3 DNA follows: TGCGCCAGCAGGGTCCAACCCGCTATCCAAGAGACCCAGTACTTC.

The rearrangement links TRBV13 to TRBJ2-1; 13 bases align to TRBD2. This CDR3 has 18 amino acids. From germline, CDR1 is PRHDT and CDR2 FYEKMQ (reference sequence). The V and J ends lost 5 bases and 7 bases, in that order; junction bases with no gene match: 14. The CDR3 nucleotides are TGTGCCAGCAGCCTTCAACCACCGCTACTAGCGGGAGGGAATGAGCAGTTCTTC. This encodes CASSLQPPLLAGGNEQFF. Full variable domain (missing parts from reference TRBV13 and TRBJ2-1): AAGVIQSPRHLIKEKRETATLKCYPIPRHDTVYWYQQGPGQDPQFLISFYEKMQSDKGSIPDRFSAQQFSDYHSELNMSSLELGDSALYFCASSLQPPLLAGGNEQFFGPGTRLTVL.

The rearrangement uses TRBV27 and TRBJ2-5, with 9 bases fitting TRBD1. Germline V gene sequence: CDR1 MNHEY, CDR2 SMNVEV (reference sequence). The CDR3 extends over 16 amino acids. V lost 5 bases to trimming and J lost 5 bases; unmatched junction nucleotides: 12. CDR3 DNA sequence: TGTGCCAGCAGTCCCGCACAGGGGGCTGCGTGGGAGACCCAGTACTTC. Protein sequence: CASSPAQGAAWETQYF.

V is TRBV5-1 and J is TRBJ1-1; a possible D gene is TRBD1 (5 bases). The CDR3 spans 14 residues. V dropped 0 bases and J dropped 5 bases, with 11 bases sitting between them. Per germline, CDR1 SGHRS and CDR2 YFSETQ. CDR3 DNA sequence: TGCGCCAGCAGCTTGGATGGCAGGGCGACTGAAGCTTTCTTT. It is translated as CASSLDGRATEAFF.

V and J are TRBV15 and TRBJ1-2, with D maybe TRBD1 (5 bases). V dropped 0 bases and J dropped 3 bases, with 8 bases sitting between them. The CDR3 is 14 amino acids. Germline CDR1 and CDR2: LNHNV and YYDKDF (reference sequence). CDR3 loop: CATSRDTGDYGYTF. The CDR3 region has the DNA TGTGCCACCAGCAGAGATACAGGCGACTATGGCTACACCTTC.

The chain uses TRBV4-1 and TRBJ2-3, with a tentative D call TRBD1 (6 bases). Trimming shortened V by 4 bases and J by 3 bases, and 11 bases separated the two germline ends. This CDR3 spans 14 amino acids. CDR1 and CDR2 (germline): MGHRA, YSYEKL. The CDR3 region is CASSRAGATDTQYF. CDR3 coding DNA: TGCGCCAGCAGCCGGGCAGGGGCAACAGATACGCAGTATTTT.

V and J are TRBV28 and TRBJ1-1, with D perhaps matching TRBD1 (5 bases). CDR3 length equals 12 residues. Per the germline V gene, CDR1 is MDHEN and CDR2 is SYDVKM. V shed 1 base and J shed 10 bases, with 10 bases lying between them. In nucleotides, the CDR3 is TGTGCCAGCAGTTTATTCGGGGGTGCAGCTTTCTTT. Translated: CASSLFGGAAFF.

The chain has TRBV28 and TRBJ1-4, with TRBD1 matching 9 bases. The germline CDR1 and CDR2 sequences are MDHEN and SYDVKM. The CDR3 is made up of 14 amino acids. V was clipped by 5 bases and J by 12 bases; unmatched bases: 10. DNA for the CDR3: TGTGCCAGCAGTATACAGGGGGCCCCCTCGGAACTGTTTTTT. Amino acids: CASSIQGAPSELFF.

A few counts support this clone. The CDR3 region has the DNA TGTGCCAGCAGCGTTCTATACGAGCAGTACTTC. The encoded protein is CASSVLYEQYF. The rearrangement uses TRBV2 and TRBJ2-7; D call uncertain. Between the trimmed V and J ends, which lost 6 bases and 4 bases, there was a span of 7 bases. Germline V CDR1 and CDR2: SNHLY, FYNNEI. The CDR3 is 11 residues long.

The chain couples TRBV9 to TRBJ1-1, with a weak D call TRBD1 (5 bases). Germline loops: CDR1 SGDLS, CDR2 YYNGEE. V was cut by 3 bases and J by 0 bases, with 12 bases left in between. The CDR3 runs to 15 residues. CDR3 loop: CASSGQTDMNTEAFF. The CDR3 bases are TGTGCCAGCAGCGGACAGACAGATATGAACACTGAAGCTTTCTTT. Full variable domain (remainder filled in from reference TRBV9 and TRBJ1-1): DSGVTQTPKHLITATGQRVTLRCSPRSGDLSVYWYQQSLDQGLQFLIQYYNGEERAKGNILERFSAQQFPDLHSELNLSSLELGDSALYFCASSGQTDMNTEAFFGQGTRLTVV.

This chain uses TRBV28 with TRBJ1-1, with a possible D match to TRBD1 (5 bases). CDR1 is MDHEN, CDR2 SYDVKM, per germline. The CDR3 covers 14 residues. V was shortened by 2 bases and J by 5 bases, with 12 bases between the two germline ends. The CDR3 loop is CASSLLGGGTEAFF. Here the CDR3 DNA reads TGTGCCAGCAGTTTACTGGGTGGGGGGACTGAAGCTTTCTTT.

The chain couples TRBV5-4 to TRBJ2-1; 8 bases map to TRBD2. In germline, CDR1 is SGHNT, CDR2 YYREEE (reference sequence). The CDR3 is 15 residues long. Trimming removed 7 bases from V and 4 bases from J; junction bases left unmatched: 10. The CDR3 spells CASFSLGTRYNEQFF. The CDR3 region has the DNA TGTGCCAGCTTTTCGCTAGGGACTAGGTACAATGAGCAGTTCTTC.

The chain combines TRBV19 with TRBJ2-7; TRBD1 matches at 7 bases. The germline gives CDR1 LNHDA, CDR2 SQIVND (reference sequence). The trim removed 3 bases at V and 4 bases at J, leaving 9 bases unmatched. The CDR3 consists of 15 residues. DNA for the CDR3: TGTGCCAGTAGTATGGCATCGGACAGGTTATACGAGCAGTACTTC. It yields the protein CASSMASDRLYEQYF.

The rearrangement joins TRBV19 to TRBJ1-1; 7 bases map to TRBD1. The CDR3 totals 14 residues. The V segment lost 6 bases and the J segment 4 bases; nucleotides outside the gene matches: 8. Germline CDR1 LNHDA, CDR2 SQIVND (reference sequence). The chain's CDR3 is CASSDSSGGTEAFF. The DNA of the CDR3 is TGTGCCAGTAGCGACTCGTCAGGGGGCACTGAAGCTTTCTTT.

This chain uses TRBV7-9 with TRBJ2-7; no clear D. Germline V CDR1 and CDR2: SEHNR, FQNEAQ (reference sequence). The V and J ends lost 5 bases and 5 bases respectively, with 10 bases between them. This CDR3 comprises 12 residues. The CDR3: CASSAGWDEQYF. CDR3 nucleotides: TGTGCCAGCAGCGCCGGGTGGGACGAGCAGTACTTC. Supplemented by reference TRBV7-9 and TRBJ2-7, the full variable domain reads DTGVSQNPRHKITKRGQNVTFRCDPISEHNRLYWYRQTLGQGPEFLTYFQNEAQLEKSRLLSDRFSAERPKGSFSTLEIQRTEQGDSAMYLCASSAGWDEQYFGPGTRLTVT.

The chain carries TRBV28 and TRBJ2-1; TRBD2 matches 7 bases. This CDR3 region has 15 residues. With 2 bases clipped from V and 3 bases from J, the junction kept 4 bases outside the gene matches. From germline, CDR1 is MDHEN and CDR2 SYDVKM. The CDR3 bases are TGTGCCAGCAGTTTAGGAGCGGGGCTCTACAATGAGCAGTTCTTC. This encodes CASSLGAGLYNEQFF.

For this clone: Additional DNA sequences in this sample encode the identical CDR3. The rearrangement uses TRBV6-1 and TRBJ2-7, with TRBD2 matching 7 bases. CDR1 MNHNS and CDR2 SASEGT come from the germline V gene. V shed 4 bases and J 0 bases; nucleotides not matched to a gene: 3. This CDR3 has 14 amino acids. The DNA of the CDR3 is TGTGCCAGCAGTGTAGGACTAGTCTCCTACGAGCAGTACTTC. It specifies CASSVGLVSYEQYF.

This chain links TRBV5-1 with TRBJ2-7; 8 bases are a match to TRBD1. V dropped 2 bases and J dropped 7; count of bases not matched to a gene: 8. The CDR3 is 14 amino acids. CDR1 is SGHRS and CDR2 is YFSETQ in the germline V gene. The CDR3 loop is CASSFRDRFVEQYF. The CDR3 nucleotides read TGCGCCAGCAGCTTCCGGGACAGGTTCGTAGAGCAGTACTTC.

This chain's CDR3 is CSVGQGAAGYTF. The CDR3 DNA is TGCAGCGTTGGTCAGGGGGCGGCTGGCTACACCTTC. The V gene is TRBV29-1, the J gene TRBJ1-2; TRBD1 agrees at 8 bases. J was trimmed by 7 bases and V by 4 bases; bases with no gene match: 5. CDR1 and CDR2 from the germline V gene are SQVTM and ANQGSEA. The length of the CDR3 is 12 residues.

The gene calls are TRBV5-1 and TRBJ2-7, with TRBD1 matching 12 bases. The CDR3 is 19 residues long. With V trimmed by 6 bases and J by 5 bases, 21 bases remained unmatched. CDR1 and CDR2 (germline): SGHRS, YFSETQ. This chain's CDR3 is CASNSGLNRDRGQFDEQYF. The CDR3 DNA sequence: TGCGCCAGCAACTCTGGGCTAAACCGGGACAGGGGGCAATTCGACGAGCAGTACTTC. Based on the CDR3 plus reference TRBV5-1 and TRBJ2-7, the full variable domain is KAGVTQTPRYLIKTRGQQVTLSCSPISGHRSVSWYQQTPGQGLQFLFEYFSETQRNKGNFPGRFSGRQFSNSRSEMNVSTLELGDSALYLCASNSGLNRDRGQFDEQYFGPGTRLTVT.

This chain connects TRBV11-2 to TRBJ2-7; weak D call: TRBD2 (6 bases). The CDR3 sequence is 15 residues long. The V end was cut by 4 bases, the J end by 0 bases, with 13 bases between. The germline gives CDR1 SGHAT, CDR2 FQNNGV. The CDR3: CASSSPGTASYEQYF. As DNA, the CDR3 is TGTGCCAGCAGCTCTCCTGGGACTGCCTCCTACGAGCAGTACTTC.